These 27 T cell receptor gamma chains came from one sample sequenced in a study of gamma-delta chains in newborns, infants, children. TCRdb re-called the reads through CATT. The sample includes about 500 gamma-chain clones, roughly 84% of them seen just once. The sequenced sample was blood, obtained at baseline. Receptor source: a child who was a newborn, infant or young child, either healthy, febrile or measles-vaccinated (not recorded which). This table probably holds off-target reads from a library built for another chain.

This clone was counted only a few times. Because the CDR3's place on the DNA is in doubt, the DNA is left out and the CDR3 is given as listed by TCRdb. The J gene is uncalled and the V gene is TRGV9. Germline V gene sequence: CDR1 GITISATS, CDR2 ISYDGTV (reference sequence). The CDR3 length is 26 residues, termini included. CDR3 sequence: CACDTVLEGYSWDTRQMFFGTGIKLF.

The V gene reported is TRGV9; the J gene is uncalled. The CDR3 sequence is 25 residues long. The germline gives CDR1 GITISATS, CDR2 ISYDGTV (reference sequence). The CDR3 coding sequence is TGTGCCTGTGACAATACTGGGGGATACTCCTGGGACACCCGACAGATGTTTCTCGGAACTGGCATCAAACTCTTC. It yields the protein CACDNTGGYSWDTRQMFLGTGIKLF.

This clone came up once. The V gene is TRGV9; the J gene was not called. The CDR3 is 26 amino acids. Germline CDR1 reads GITISATS; CDR2 reads ISYDGTV (reference sequence). The CDR3 DNA reads TGTGCCTGTGACCCTACTGGGGGGGCCAGCTCCTGGGACACCCGACAGATGTTTTTCGGAACTAGAATCAAACTCTTC. Protein sequence: CACDPTGGASSWDTRQMFFGTRIKLF.

About this clone: Other DNA sequences from this sample encode an identical CDR3 as well. The V gene reported is TRGV9; the J gene is uncalled. The CDR3 length is 25 residues. Germline CDR1 GITISATS, CDR2 ISYDGTV (reference sequence). The CDR3 coding sequence is TGTGCCTGTGACACTGGGGGATGGAGCTCCTGGGACACCCGACAGATGTTTTTCGGAACTAGCATCAAACTCTTC. Residues: CACDTGGWSSWDTRQMFFGTSIKLF.

The V gene is TRGV9, but the J gene lacks a call. The CDR3 spans 24 residues. Germline loops: CDR1 GITISATS, CDR2 ISYDGTV (reference sequence). CDR3 nucleotide sequence: TGTGCCTGTGACACCTGGGAGAGCTCCTGGGACACCCGACAGATGTTTTTCGGAACTAGCATCAAACTCTTC. This gives the protein CACDTWESSWDTRQMFFGTSIKLF.

Points on this clone: The DNA is left out, because the CDR3 cannot be placed on it with certainty; the CDR3 is given as TCRdb lists it. The V segment is TRGV9, and no J call was made. The germline gives CDR1 GITISATS, CDR2 ISYDGTV (reference sequence). The CDR3 is 26 amino acids long, termini counted. CDR3: CACDSTGGYSSWDTRQMFFGTGIKLF.

This clone was seen a handful of times. The DNA is omitted, as the CDR3 cannot be located on it reliably, and the CDR3 follows TCRdb's listing. The J segment was not called; the V segment is TRGV9. The CDR3 is made up of 27 amino acids, end residues included. The germline gives CDR1 GITISATS, CDR2 ISYDGTV (reference sequence). CDR3 sequence reads: CAFTGWGILLRSWDTRQMFFGTGIKLF.

The V gene reported is TRGV9; the J gene is uncalled. Germline CDR1 is GITISATS and CDR2 is ISYDGTV (reference sequence). The CDR3 runs 20 residues. Here the CDR3 DNA reads TGTGCCTGTGACACCGTTCGGGCCCTGGGGGACAACGCTTTGACAGCACAACTCTTCTTT. Protein: CACDTVRALGDNALTAQLFF.

The V gene was identified as TRGV9, while no J gene was called. The CDR3 has 25 residues. The germline V gene has CDR1 GITISATS and CDR2 ISYDGTV (reference sequence). The CDR3 reads CACDTGTAGSWDTRQMFFGTSIKLF. The CDR3 DNA reads TGTGCCTGTGACACGGGGACGGCTGGCTCCTGGGACACCCGACAGATGTTTTTCGGAACTAGCATCAAACTCTTC.

On this clone: It is unclear where the CDR3 begins or ends on the DNA, so no DNA is shown, and the CDR3 is as TCRdb lists it. V gene TRGV9 was called; the J gene was not. The CDR3 is 30 residues long, counting both termini. CDR1 is GITISATS, CDR2 ISYDGTV, per germline (reference sequence). The CDR3 region is CACSDTPTPTGGFSSWDTRQMFFGTGIKLF.

The V gene is TRGV9, but the J gene lacks a call. Germline values: CDR1 GITISATS, CDR2 ISYDGTV (reference sequence). This CDR3 region has 19 residues. The CDR3 region has the DNA TGTGCCTATGACACGGAATGTCCTCTGCCGGAGGGTGTGACAGCACAACTCTTCTTT. Translation: CAYDTECPLPEGVTAQLFF.

The CDR3 DNA reads TGTGCCTGTGACACCGCCGAATACTGGGGGACCCCGAGCTCCTGGGACACCCGACAGATGTTTTTCGGAACTAGCATCAAACTCTTC. Translating gives CACDTAEYWGTPSSWDTRQMFFGTSIKLF. No J gene was named, though the V gene is TRGV9. Germline lookup yields CDR1 GITISATS and CDR2 ISYDGTV (reference sequence). CDR3 length equals 29 residues.

Remarks on this clone: The limits of the CDR3 on the DNA are not certain, so only TCRdb's listed CDR3 is given. The V gene reported is TRGV9; the J gene is uncalled. The CDR3 has 26 residues if both end residues are counted. Per the germline V gene, CDR1 is GITISATS and CDR2 is ISYDGTV (reference sequence). CDR3 in amino acids: CACDTGGYEPNWDTRQMFFGTGIKLF.

The J gene is uncalled and the V gene is TRGV9. This CDR3 has 26 residues. Germline loops: CDR1 GITISATS, CDR2 ISYDGTV (reference sequence). The CDR3, as DNA: TGTGCCTGTGACACCTGGGAAGCTGATGTTACCTGGGACACCCGACAGATGTTTTTCGGAACTAGCATCAAACTCTTC. Protein: CACDTWEADVTWDTRQMFFGTSIKLF.

J gene calling gave no result, while the V gene is TRGV9. Germline values: CDR1 GITISATS, CDR2 ISYDGTV (reference sequence). The CDR3 is made up of 25 amino acids. This CDR3 is CACDLLGDSAWDTRQMLFGTSIKLF. CDR3 DNA sequence: TGTGCCTGTGACCTACTGGGGGATAGCGCCTGGGACACCCGACAGATGCTTTTCGGAACTAGCATCAAACTCTTC.

With regard to this clone: The DNA is left out, because the CDR3 cannot be placed on it with certainty; the CDR3 is given as TCRdb lists it. A V gene of TRGV9 was called, but no J gene was assigned. Germline loops: CDR1 GITISATS, CDR2 ISYDGTV (reference sequence). The CDR3 has 27 residues if both end residues are counted. CDR3 protein: CACDTAQGGPSSWDTRQMFFGTGIKLF.

This clone was counted once. The J gene has no call, while the V gene is TRGV9. Germline CDR1 GITISATS, CDR2 ISYDGTV (reference sequence). The CDR3 consists of 25 residues. CDR3 nucleotides: TGTGCCTGTGACACCTTAGGGATGAGCTCCTGGGACACCCGACAGATGTTTTTCGGAACTAGCATCAAACTCTTC. The encoded protein is CACDTLGMSSWDTRQMFFGTSIKLF.

A word on this clone: No DNA is shown, since the ends of the CDR3 on it are uncertain; the CDR3 is the one TCRdb lists. J gene calling gave no result, while the V gene is TRGV9. Per the germline V gene, CDR1 is GITISATS and CDR2 is ISYDGTV (reference sequence). Ends included, the CDR3 has 26 residues. The CDR3 sequence is CACDAGGYSGSWDTRQMFFGTGIKLF.

As regards this clone: It is unclear where the CDR3 begins or ends on the DNA, so no DNA is shown, and the CDR3 is as TCRdb lists it. The J gene is uncalled and the V gene is TRGV9. From germline, CDR1 is GITISATS and CDR2 ISYDGTV (reference sequence). The CDR3 adds up to 24 amino acids, both ends counted. This CDR3 reads CASVLGDSSWDTRQMFFGTGIKLF.

The J gene is uncalled and the V gene is TRGV9. The CDR3 is made up of 25 amino acids. Germline loops: CDR1 GITISATS, CDR2 ISYDGTV (reference sequence). The CDR3 DNA reads as TGTGCCTGTGACACTGGGGGATACGATTCCTGGGACACCCGACAGATGTTTTTCGGAACTAGCATCAAACTCTTC. It encodes CACDTGGYDSWDTRQMFFGTSIKLF.

The J gene was not called, though the V gene is TRGV9. The germline V gene has CDR1 GITISATS and CDR2 ISYDGTV (reference sequence). The CDR3 length is 16 residues. The CDR3 here is CACEHITGGATAQLFF. CDR3 nucleotide sequence: TGTGCCTGTGAACATATCACTGGGGGCGCGACAGCACAACTCTTCTTT.

On this clone itself: Because the CDR3's place on the DNA is in doubt, the DNA is left out and the CDR3 is given as listed by TCRdb. The J segment was not called; the V segment is TRGV9. Termini included, the CDR3 measures 24 amino acids. Germline assignment: CDR1 GITISATS and CDR2 ISYDGTV (reference sequence). This chain's CDR3 is CACDTVLGERDTRQMFFGTGIKLF.

No call exists for the J gene, whereas the V gene is TRGV9. Germline CDR1 and CDR2: GITISATS and ISYDGTV (reference sequence). This CDR3 spans 25 amino acids. The CDR3 spells CACDTVLKVSWDTRQMFFGTSIKLF. The CDR3 DNA follows: TGTGCCTGTGACACCGTACTCAAAGTCTCCTGGGACACCCGACAGATGTTTTTCGGAACTAGCATCAAACTCTTC.

J gene calling gave no result, while the V gene is TRGV9. The CDR3 has 25 residues. Germline CDR1 reads GITISATS; CDR2 reads ISYDGTV (reference sequence). This chain's CDR3 is CACDTMTGDTWDTRQMFFGTSIKLF. In DNA, the CDR3 is TGTGCCTGTGACACAATGACGGGGGATACCTGGGACACCCGACAGATGTTTTTCGGAACTAGCATCAAACTCTTC.

Only one count was recorded for this clone. No DNA is shown, since the ends of the CDR3 on it are uncertain; the CDR3 is the one TCRdb lists. No J gene was called, and the V gene is TRGV9. The CDR3 is 30 residues long, counting both termini. CDR1 is GITISATS and CDR2 is ISYDGTV in the germline V gene (reference sequence). CDR3 amino acids: CACDTGTLLGDLLSSWDTRQMFFGTGIKLF.

This clone has more than one count but fewer than ten. V gene TRGV9 was called; the J gene was not. Germline V gene lookup returns CDR1 GITISATS and CDR2 ISYDGTV (reference sequence). This CDR3 has 25 amino acids. CDR3: CACDILGDTSWDTRQMFFGTSIKLF. The DNA of the CDR3 is TGTGCCTGTGACATACTGGGGGATACCTCCTGGGACACCCGACAGATGTTTTTCGGAACTAGCATCAAACTCTTC.

TRGV9 is the V gene, and the J gene was not called. The CDR3 spans 20 residues. CDR1 is GITISATS, CDR2 ISYDGTV, per germline (reference sequence). DNA of the CDR3: TGTGCCTGTGACACGGTAATACTGGGGACCTCAACAGGTTTGACAGCACAACTCTTCTTT. This translates into CACDTVILGTSTGLTAQLFF.